Following are 5 T cell receptor beta chains from one sample sequenced in a study of shared clonotypes between healthy human individuals. Some clones are missing from TCRdb's copy, which holds only in-frame ones; the method was immunoSEQ multiplex PCR. The sample includes over a million clones, 95% to 99% of them seen just once. The specimen sequenced was naive CD4+ T cells sorted from blood. The subset denotes: CD45RA+ positively selected. These receptors were taken from a young man in good health.

The rearrangement joins TRBV5-1 to TRBJ2-7; 8 bases fit TRBD1. The CDR3 is 14 residues long. Germline values: CDR1 SGHRS, CDR2 YFSETQ. After removal of 1 base from V and 5 bases from J, the junction contained 5 bases not matched to a gene. CDR3 loop: CASSLQGAIHEQYF. The CDR3 coding sequence is TGCGCCAGCAGCTTGCAGGGGGCCATCCACGAGCAGTACTTC.

This rearrangement joins TRBV6-4 to TRBJ2-7; D perhaps matches TRBD1 (5 bases). CDR3 length: 15 residues. Deletions cut 6 bases from V and 2 bases from J, with 17 bases between. CDR1 MRHNA and CDR2 SNTAGT come from the germline V gene. The CDR3 DNA is TGTGCCAGCAGCCGAACACAGGCCGGAACCTACGAGCAGTACTTC. This encodes CASSRTQAGTYEQYF.

Concerning this clone itself: Other DNA sequences in this sample translate to the same CDR3. This chain links TRBV28 with TRBJ1-5; D is undetermined. Germline V gives CDR1 MDHEN, CDR2 SYDVKM. CDR3 size: 12 residues. Trimming shortened V by 5 bases and J by 7 bases, and 9 bases separated the two germline ends. The CDR3 here is CASSVSGQPQHF. The CDR3 nucleotides are TGTGCCAGCAGTGTTAGCGGCCAGCCCCAGCATTTT.

V is TRBV6-5 and J is TRBJ1-4; 8 bases line up with TRBD1. Germline CDR1 reads MNHEY; CDR2 reads SVGAGI. The CDR3 totals 15 residues. The ends lost 5 bases at V and 5 bases at J; junction bases unmatched: 7. CDR3 protein: CASSRAWTGNEKLFF. For the CDR3, the DNA is TGTGCCAGCAGTAGAGCATGGACAGGGAATGAAAAACTGTTTTTT.

The CDR3 loop reads CASSLGDYQETQYF. The CDR3 bases are TGTGCCAGCAGCTTAGGGGACTACCAAGAGACCCAGTACTTC. The chain is built from TRBV7-9 and TRBJ2-5, with D maybe TRBD2 (6 bases). CDR3 length: 14 amino acids. Trimming stripped 1 base from V and 0 bases from J, with 6 bases between. Germline CDR1 reads SEHNR; CDR2 reads FQNEAQ (reference sequence).